The table lists the clone carrying this T cell receptor (beta chain) with a few counts. This may come from a read error, since a much larger clone is one base off. Then a second PCR, running about 7 to 11 cycles, was carried out with a sample-barcoded 5' primer and a J-beta primer mix. TCRdb processed the 5' RACE reads anew with MiXCR; each CDR3 protein has one entry. The table has around 1,700,000 distinct CDR3 sequences, 25% to 30% seen once. This CDR3 has 13 residues. Germline CDR1 and CDR2: DFQATT and SNEGSKA (reference sequence). V shed 3 bases, J shed 7 bases, and the junction held 4 bases outside the gene matches. This entry comes from a study of blood T cells in healthy people across ages.

The chain couples TRBV20-1 to TRBJ2-4; 9 nucleotides line up with TRBD2. Material: blood. This clonotype was sampled from a woman between 25 and 40 years old in good health. The CDR3 DNA follows: TGCAGTGCTAGGAAGCGGGAGGACAACATTCAGTACTTC. As protein: CSARKREDNIQYF.